The 16 T cell receptor beta chains listed next were all sequenced from one sample in a study of T cell responses to AZD1222 COVID-19 vaccine (dated by TCRdb to the early 2020s). Library preparation used the immunoSEQ multiplex PCR assay. The source is immuneACCESS, and TCRdb retained only in-frame sequences with V and J called. Part of the clones is not carried over; for the studies checked, unresolved V genes explain less than half of this, and the remainder is unexplained. The sample yields under 150,000 clones; roughly 85% were counted once. The ten largest clones represent roughly 20% of the sample. In light of the paper, this sample's time point label describes: baseline before first vaccination. This specimen's treatment or condition label, per the study, means: meningococcal conjugate vaccine given as trial control. The specimen was peripheral blood, collected on day 0 of MenACWY control vaccination. These receptors all stem from an adult in good health.

This rearrangement joins TRBV20-1 to TRBJ2-3; 7 bases line up with TRBD2. CDR3 length: 16 amino acids. The J segment lost 0 bases and the V segment lost 3 bases, leaving 9 bases of the junction unmatched. CDR1 is DFQATT, CDR2 SNEGSKA, per germline (reference sequence). The chain's CDR3 is CSASGVAGTSTDTQYF. The CDR3 region has the DNA TGCAGTGCTAGTGGGGTAGCGGGTACTAGCACAGATACGCAGTATTTT.

V and J are TRBV27 and TRBJ1-6, with D unclear. This CDR3 is 15 amino acids long. CDR1 is MNHEY, CDR2 SMNVEV, per germline (reference sequence). V was trimmed by 5 bases and J by 9 bases, leaving 17 bases between them. The CDR3 sequence: CASSPLWQEGSPLHF. CDR3 nucleotide sequence: TGTGCCAGCAGTCCCCTGTGGCAGGAGGGTTCACCCCTCCACTTT.

This sequence joins TRBV30 and TRBJ2-3; no firm D call. The germline V and J ends were trimmed by 0 bases and 5 bases, with 6 bases remaining between them. Germline V gene lookup returns CDR1 GTSNPN and CDR2 SVGIG (reference sequence). CDR3 size: 12 residues. The DNA of the CDR3 is TGTGCCTGGAGTGTGTCGATAGATACGCAGTATTTT. Its protein is CAWSVSIDTQYF.

J is TRBJ1-1 and V is TRBV5-6; D is possibly TRBD1 (6 bases). V lost 6 bases and J 4 bases, leaving 19 bases between the germline ends. Germline assignment: CDR1 SGHDT and CDR2 YYEEEE. The CDR3 covers 15 residues. Here the CDR3 reads CASIHRGGASTEAFF. CDR3 DNA: TGTGCCAGCATTCACCGGGGGGGCGCTAGCACTGAAGCTTTCTTT.

The V and J genes are TRBV10-3 and TRBJ1-2; 9 positions match TRBD1. CDR3 size: 15 residues. Germline trimming cut 0 bases from V and 7 bases from J; bases unmatched to any gene: 6. Germline loops: CDR1 ENHRY, CDR2 SYGVKD. CDR3 loop: CAISESDRGSAGYTF. CDR3 DNA: TGTGCCATCAGTGAGTCCGACAGGGGGTCGGCTGGCTACACCTTC.

This chain joins TRBV6-6 and TRBJ1-2; 8 nucleotides align to TRBD1. The V gene end was trimmed by 5 bases and the J gene end by 5 bases; junction bases not matched to a gene: 10. The CDR3 totals 15 residues. Germline CDR1 is MNHNY and CDR2 is SVGAGI (reference sequence). CDR3 sequence: CASSMRGQGVYGYTF. The DNA for the CDR3 is TGTGCCAGCAGTATGAGAGGACAGGGAGTTTATGGCTACACCTTC.

The chain couples TRBV5-1 to TRBJ2-3; weak D call: TRBD2 (5 bases). V was shortened by 0 bases and J by 6 bases, with 14 bases between the two germline ends. Germline CDR1 is SGHRS and CDR2 is YFSETQ. The CDR3 spans 15 residues. The CDR3 DNA is TGCGCCAGCAGCTTGGGTTCCGGGATTTTGGATACGCAGTATTTT. Translation: CASSLGSGILDTQYF.

V gene TRBV15 combines with J gene TRBJ2-7, with D perhaps TRBD2 (5 bases). Per germline, CDR1 LNHNV and CDR2 YYDKDF (reference sequence). The ends were cut back, 1 base at V and 5 bases at J, with 15 bases in the middle. The CDR3 runs 15 residues. This CDR3 is CATSRGGSSRNEQYF. The CDR3 nucleotides are TGTGCCACCAGCAGAGGAGGGAGTTCCCGAAACGAGCAGTACTTC. Combining the CDR3 with reference TRBV15 and TRBJ2-7 gives the whole variable domain DAMVIQNPRYQVTQFGKPVTLSCSQTLNHNVMYWYQQKSSQAPKLLFHYYDKDFNNEADTPDNFQSRRPNTSFCFLDIRSPGLGDTAMYLCATSRGGSSRNEQYFGPGTRLTVT.

This clone has a single count. The V and J genes are TRBV10-2 and TRBJ2-7; 9 nucleotides match TRBD2. This CDR3 region has 16 residues. Germline CDR1 reads WSHSY; CDR2 reads SAAADI. Germline trimming cut 2 bases from V and 0 bases from J; bases unmatched to any gene: 5. The CDR3 spells CASSEGPSGISYEQYF. The CDR3 DNA reads TGCGCCAGCAGTGAGGGGCCTAGCGGGATCTCCTACGAGCAGTACTTC.

The gene calls are TRBV2 and TRBJ2-1; no reliable D call. Germline lookup yields CDR1 SNHLY and CDR2 FYNNEI. The CDR3 length is 17 residues. The V and J ends lost 2 bases and 4 bases respectively, with 18 bases between them. The chain's CDR3 is CASSEPSRRIKYNEQFF. DNA for the CDR3: TGTGCCAGCAGTGAACCCTCCCGACGTATTAAGTACAATGAGCAGTTCTTC. The full variable domain, completed using reference TRBV2 and TRBJ2-1, is EPEVTQTPSHQVTQMGQEVILRCVPISNHLYFYWYRQILGQKVEFLVSFYNNEISEKSEIFDDQFSVERPDGSNFTLKIRSTKLEDSAMYFCASSEPSRRIKYNEQFFGPGTRLTVL.

The V and J genes are TRBV19 and TRBJ2-3; 10 bases agree with TRBD2. Trimming took 2 bases from V and 3 from J; bases not matched to a gene: 5. CDR3 length equals 16 residues. The germline CDR1 and CDR2 sequences are LNHDA and SQIVND (reference sequence). The CDR3 DNA is TGTGCCAGTAGTATACTAGCGGGAGCGAGGACAGATACGCAGTATTTT. It codes for CASSILAGARTDTQYF.

This sequence joins TRBV6-5 and TRBJ1-2, with D possibly being TRBD1 (5 bases). With 6 bases removed from V and 8 bases from J, the gap between germline ends came to 16 bases. CDR3 length: 13 amino acids. Germline CDR1 and CDR2: MNHEY and SVGAGI. CDR3 sequence reads: CASRRDRGGGYTF. CDR3 DNA: TGTGCCAGCAGGAGGGATAGGGGTGGAGGCTACACCTTC.

The gene calls are TRBV9 and TRBJ1-4; D might be TRBD1 (5 bases). Germline CDR1 SGDLS, CDR2 YYNGEE. This CDR3 is built from 14 residues. The V end was cut by 3 bases, the J end by 5 bases, with 11 bases between. The CDR3 coding sequence is TGTGCCAGCAGCGCCATGTGGGGCAATGAAAAACTGTTTTTT. Translation gives CASSAMWGNEKLFF. The full variable domain, in which reference TRBV9 and TRBJ1-4 provide the parts outside the CDR3, is DSGVTQTPKHLITATGQRVTLRCSPRSGDLSVYWYQQSLDQGLQFLIQYYNGEERAKGNILERFSAQQFPDLHSELNLSSLELGDSALYFCASSAMWGNEKLFFGSGTQLSVL.

The chain combines TRBV24-1 with TRBJ1-1; 7 bases align to TRBD1. The CDR3 loop spans 14 amino acids. After removal of 6 bases from V and 1 base from J, the junction contained 4 bases not matched to a gene. Germline loops: CDR1 KGHDR, CDR2 SFDVKD. The CDR3 loop is CATSTGVKNTEAFF. CDR3 DNA sequence: TGTGCCACCAGTACAGGGGTTAAGAACACTGAAGCTTTCTTT.

The V call is TRBV18, the J call TRBJ1-3, with D perhaps matching TRBD1 (5 bases). The CDR3 is made up of 16 amino acids. V was clipped by 3 bases and J by 0 bases, with 12 bases between them. Germline V gene lookup returns CDR1 KGHSH and CDR2 LQKENI. DNA of the CDR3: TGTGCCAGCTCACCCGACCAGGGACTCTCTGGAAACACCATATATTTT. This codes for CASSPDQGLSGNTIYF.

The chain combines TRBV12-5 with TRBJ1-1; D ambiguous. Trimming took off 0 bases at V and 5 bases at J, with 13 bases between the two ends. The CDR3 consists of 15 residues. Per germline, CDR1 LGHNT and CDR2 FRNRAP. CDR3 coding DNA: TGTGCTAGTGGTTTGGTTGGTCCGGGCTATACTGAAGCTTTCTTT. Protein sequence: CASGLVGPGYTEAFF.